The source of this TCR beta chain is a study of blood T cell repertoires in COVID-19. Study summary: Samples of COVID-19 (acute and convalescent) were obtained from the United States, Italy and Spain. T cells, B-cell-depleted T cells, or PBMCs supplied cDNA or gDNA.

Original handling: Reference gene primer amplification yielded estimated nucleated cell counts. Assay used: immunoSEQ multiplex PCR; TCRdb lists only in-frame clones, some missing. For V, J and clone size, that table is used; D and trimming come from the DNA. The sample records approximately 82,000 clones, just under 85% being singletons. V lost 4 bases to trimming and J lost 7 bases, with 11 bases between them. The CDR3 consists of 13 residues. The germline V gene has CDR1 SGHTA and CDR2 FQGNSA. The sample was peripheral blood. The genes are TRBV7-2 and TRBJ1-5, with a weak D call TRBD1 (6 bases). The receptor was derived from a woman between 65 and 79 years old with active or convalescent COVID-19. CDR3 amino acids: CASSSRGGQPQHF. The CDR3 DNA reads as TGTGCCAGCAGCTCCCGCGGGGGCCAGCCCCAGCATTTT.